The T cell receptor (beta chain) described here comes from a study of blood T cell repertoires in COVID-19. Looking at the study overall: COVID-19 samples collected from the United States, Italy and Spain covered acute and convalescent phases.

As processed by the authors: Amplification from reference gene primers served as the basis for estimated nucleated cell counts. The repertoire was sequenced with immunoSEQ multiplex PCR; TCRdb's copy has only in-frame clones and lacks some. V and J calls and clone size are those listed in that table; D and trimming were worked out from the DNA. The data show about 300,000 clones, around 85% seen once. Germline trimming cut 6 bases from V and 5 bases from J; bases unmatched to any gene: 4. The V gene's germline CDR1 is MNHEY and CDR2 SMNVEV (reference sequence). This CDR3 is built from 13 residues. The sequence derives from a human donor with COVID-19, enrolled during active disease. The donor label of this sample is uncertain. Sequenced material: peripheral blood. V is TRBV27 and J is TRBJ2-3; TRBD1 agrees at 8 bases. CDR3 protein: CASRTTGEDTQYF. For the CDR3, the DNA is TGTGCCAGCAGAACGACAGGGGAAGATACGCAGTATTTT.